Listed below are T cell receptor beta chains from one sample, sequenced in a study of control samples from healthy donors and cancer patients. Assay: immunoSEQ multiplex PCR; the TCRdb copy retains only in-frame clones and omits some. Of roughly 83,000 clones in the sample, 82% were seen once. Material: blood. The receptors derive from a woman between 55 and 75 years old in good health. Both conserved end residues are part of each CDR3. D genes are given only for firm matches. Clone size is not always given. Where it is, it says once, few, many or a class for expanded clones.

CASSLGSGGRTDTQYF	TGTGCCAGCAGCTTAGGTAGCGGGGGGCGCACAGATACGCAGTATTTT	NA	TRBD2	16	TRBV11-2	TRBJ2-3
CASSLSFPGQQYGYTF	TGTGCCAGCAGTTTATCCTTTCCGGGACAGCAGTATGGCTACACCTTC	NA	TRBD1	16	TRBV28	TRBJ1-2
CASSQGWGVYEQYF	TGTGCCAGCAGCCAAGGGTGGGGAGTCTACGAGCAGTACTTC	NA	NA	14	TRBV14	TRBJ2-7
CASSFRDRNMDGQFF	TGTGCCAGCAGCTTCCGGGACAGGAACATGGATGGGCAGTTCTTC	NA	TRBD1	15	TRBV7-9	TRBJ2-1
CASSKTRENTEAFF	TGTGCCAGCTCAAAAACCAGGGAGAACACTGAAGCTTTCTTT	NA	NA	14	TRBV18	TRBJ1-1
CASSERGEQYF	TGTGCCAGCAGTGAGAGGGGCGAGCAGTACTTC	few	NA	11	TRBV12-3/TRBV12-4	TRBJ2-7
CASSSGQSYEQYF	TGCGCCAGCAGTTCGGGACAGTCCTACGAGCAGTACTTC	NA	TRBD1	13	TRBV5-1	TRBJ2-7
CASTPRTAYYNEQFF	TGTGCCAGTACCCCGAGGACAGCCTACTACAATGAGCAGTTCTTC	NA	NA	15	TRBV19	TRBJ2-1
CASSLGVSGARETQYF	TGTGCCAGCAGCTTGGGAGTCTCGGGGGCGCGAGAGACCCAGTACTTC	few	NA	16	TRBV5-4	TRBJ2-5
CASSTGTEAPGQYF	TGTGCCAGTAGTACTGGGACAGAAGCTCCTGGGCAGTACTTC	NA	TRBD1	14	TRBV19	TRBJ2-7
CASSLSTQGVGYTF	TGTGCCAGCAGTTTATCCACTCAGGGGGTCGGCTACACCTTC	NA	TRBD1	14	TRBV27	TRBJ1-2
CASTMGPSTEAFF	TGTGCCAGCACCATGGGCCCTAGCACTGAAGCTTTCTTT	few	NA	13	TRBV12-3/TRBV12-4	TRBJ1-1
CASSLYSAETQYF	TGTGCCAGCAGCTTGTATAGCGCTGAGACCCAGTACTTC	NA	NA	13	TRBV5-4	TRBJ2-5
CASSPSGTGEGETQYF	TGCGCCAGCAGCCCTTCAGGGACAGGGGAAGGAGAGACCCAGTACTTC	NA	TRBD1	16	TRBV4-1	TRBJ2-5
CASSHGQDSYEQYF	TGCGCCAGCAGCCACGGACAGGATTCCTACGAGCAGTACTTC	once	TRBD1	14	TRBV4-3	TRBJ2-7
CASSAYRDSLQETQYF	TGTGCCAGCAGCGCATACCGGGACAGTTTACAGGAGACCCAGTACTTC	NA	TRBD1	16	TRBV5-8	TRBJ2-5
CASSPPSGGAGEQYF	TGTGCCAGCAGCCCCCCTAGCGGGGGGGCCGGGGAGCAGTACTTC	NA	TRBD2	15	TRBV7-2	TRBJ2-7
CASSIHGGGSEAFF	TGTGCCAGCAGCATTCATGGGGGCGGGAGTGAAGCTTTCTTT	NA	NA	14	TRBV3-1/TRBV3-2	TRBJ1-1
CASGGDTARYTEAFF	TGTGCCAGCGGCGGGGACACAGCTAGATACACTGAAGCTTTCTTT	NA	NA	15	TRBV6-6	TRBJ1-1
CASSMSQGYGYTF	TGTGCCAGTAGTATGTCTCAGGGATATGGCTACACCTTC	NA	NA	13	TRBV19	TRBJ1-2
CASSLDPGLGYTF	TGTGCCAGCAGCTTAGATCCAGGGCTGGGCTACACCTTC	NA	NA	13	TRBV7-9	TRBJ1-2
CASSRDRVYGYTF	TGTGCCAGCAGCCGGGACAGGGTCTATGGCTACACCTTC	NA	TRBD1	13	TRBV28	TRBJ1-2
CATATGHGGEAFF	TGCGCCACCGCGACAGGGCATGGTGGTGAAGCTTTCTTT	NA	TRBD1	13	TRBV10-1	TRBJ1-1
CASSIGQALNEKLFF	TGTGCCAGTAGTATTGGGCAGGCCTTGAATGAAAAACTGTTTTTT	NA	NA	15	TRBV19	TRBJ1-4
CASSPGLAEINEQFF	TGTGCCAGCTCACCGGGGCTAGCTGAGATCAATGAGCAGTTCTTC	NA	NA	15	TRBV18	TRBJ2-1
CASSYSRTAPYEKLFF	TGTGCCAGCAGTTACTCGAGGACAGCCCCTTATGAAAAACTGTTTTTT	NA	NA	16	TRBV6-5	TRBJ1-4
CASSQPGQGGDTQYF	TGTGCCAGCAGTCAACCGGGACAGGGAGGAGATACGCAGTATTTT	NA	TRBD1	15	TRBV7-2	TRBJ2-3
CASSEPDVRGAYEKLFF	TGTGCCAGCAGTGAACCAGACGTAAGGGGCGCGTATGAAAAACTGTTTTTT	NA	NA	17	TRBV28	TRBJ1-4